This T cell receptor (beta chain) was captured in a study of radiation and T cells in renal cell carcinoma. Generated by immunoSEQ multiplex PCR, the TCRdb table keeps only in-frame clones and is missing some. This sample has approximately 51,000 clones; 65% to 90% occur once, and the top ten carry 25% to 35%. The sample's time point: baseline pretreatment blood. Documented treatment: 15 Gy SBRT to primary tumor, nephrectomy 4 weeks later. After SBRT, blood was collected at 2 and 4 weeks, plus baseline. This renal cell carcinoma was of the clear cell type. CDR3 length: 14 amino acids. Trimming removed 4 bases at V and 0 bases at J, with 10 bases between. Germline V gives CDR1 SGHDT, CDR2 YYEEEE.

The chain couples TRBV5-6 to TRBJ1-2; D gene unclear. The clonotype originates from a woman in her 70s with renal cell carcinoma. Sequenced here: blood, sampled from a patient whose treatment included radiotherapy and nephrectomy. The CDR3, as DNA: TGTGCCAGCAGCCCGGAGGGAGCTAACTATGGCTACACCTTC. Translating it yields CASSPEGANYGYTF.